The 25 T cell receptor beta chains presented below share a single source sample, sequenced in a study of shared clonotypes between healthy human individuals. TCRdb's copy holds only in-frame clones and misses some; the assay was immunoSEQ multiplex PCR. Among about 990,000 clones listed, roughly 74% were seen once. The specimen was memory CD4+ T cells from PBMCs. Subset here: CD45RA-negative fraction. The receptors were gathered from a man between 18 and 29 years old in good health. Some clones in this sample may be carry-over from other donors' samples.

The rearrangement links TRBV7-2 to TRBJ2-1; D possibly uses TRBD1 or TRBD2 (5 bases each). V lost 5 bases, J lost 6 bases, and 11 bases lay in between. CDR1 and CDR2 (germline): SGHTA, FQGNSA. The CDR3 loop spans 13 amino acids. For the CDR3, the DNA is TGTGCCAGCAGCACACAGGCGGGCAATGAGCAGTTCTTC. Encoded protein: CASSTQAGNEQFF.

The CDR3 bases are TGTGCCAGCCTGCGGGGACAGCAGAACACTGAAGCTTTCTTT. Its protein product is CASLRGQQNTEAFF. The rearrangement joins TRBV7-9 to TRBJ1-1; TRBD1 aligns across 7 bases. Germline assignment: CDR1 SEHNR and CDR2 FQNEAQ (reference sequence). V lost 8 bases to trimming and J lost 1 base; unmatched junction nucleotides: 7. The CDR3 sequence is 14 residues long.

This sequence joins TRBV7-2 and TRBJ2-3; 7 bases agree with TRBD1. Unmatched junction bases numbered 2, after V lost 3 bases and J lost 2 bases. Germline CDR1 reads SGHTA; CDR2 reads FQGNSA. The CDR3 spans 14 residues. The CDR3 protein is CASSFGQATDTQYF. The CDR3 DNA follows: TGTGCCAGCAGCTTCGGACAGGCCACAGATACGCAGTATTTT.

This chain connects TRBV9 to TRBJ2-6; D is ambiguous. Germline V gene data show CDR1 as SGDLS and CDR2 as YYNGEE. There are 12 residues in the CDR3. The V and J ends lost 7 bases and 9 bases respectively, with 11 bases between them. The CDR3 nucleotides are TGTGCCAGCTGTTCCGAGGTCAACGTCCTGACTTTC. Protein product: CASCSEVNVLTF. Using reference TRBV9 and TRBJ2-6 for the parts outside the CDR3, the full variable domain is DSGVTQTPKHLITATGQRVTLRCSPRSGDLSVYWYQQSLDQGLQFLIQYYNGEERAKGNILERFSAQQFPDLHSELNLSSLELGDSALYFCASCSEVNVLTFGAGSRLTVL.

J is TRBJ2-1 and V is TRBV6-9, with D possibly matching TRBD2 (5 bases). CDR1 and CDR2 from the germline V gene are MNHGY and SVAAGI. CDR3 length: 16 amino acids. Between the trimmed V and J ends, which lost 6 bases and 9 bases, there was a span of 24 bases. CDR3: CASRFVREGLSSEQFF. The CDR3 nucleotides are TGTGCCAGCAGATTCGTTAGGGAAGGACTTAGTAGTGAGCAGTTCTTC.

The rearrangement joins TRBV30 to TRBJ2-1, with D perhaps matching TRBD2 (5 bases). The CDR3 is 14 amino acids. The ends were cut back, 3 bases at V and 7 bases at J, with 16 bases in the middle. Germline CDR1 GTSNPN, CDR2 SVGIG (reference sequence). The CDR3 nucleotides read TGTGCCTGGAGCGATGCGTCCCCGGGGAATGAGCAGTTCTTC. Translating gives CAWSDASPGNEQFF.

A note on this clone: Other DNA variants within this sample encode the same CDR3. The chain uses TRBV4-2 and TRBJ2-1; D not certain. Germline lookup yields CDR1 LGHNA and CDR2 YNFKEQ. CDR3 length equals 12 residues. V dropped 1 base and J dropped 7 bases, with 5 bases sitting between them. The CDR3 protein is CASSQVRNEQFF. The CDR3 coding sequence is TGTGCCAGCAGCCAAGTGAGGAATGAGCAGTTCTTC.

The CDR3 region is CASSFGTPGSYNEQFF. In DNA, the CDR3 is TGTGCCAGCAGCTTCGGGACACCCGGCTCATACAATGAGCAGTTCTTC. The chain employs TRBV9 and TRBJ2-1; D perhaps matches TRBD1 (6 bases). CDR3 length: 16 amino acids. The ends were cut back, 4 bases at V and 4 bases at J, with 18 bases in the middle. From germline, CDR1 is SGDLS and CDR2 YYNGEE.

This sequence joins TRBV20-1 and TRBJ1-1, with D uncertain. Trimming took 8 bases from V and 1 from J, leaving 8 bases between them. Germline CDR1 is DFQATT and CDR2 is SNEGSKA (reference sequence). This CDR3 contains 11 residues. CDR3 in DNA: TGCAGTTGCGACCGGAACACTGAAGCTTTCTTT. As protein: CSCDRNTEAFF.

About this clone: One end of the junction is discordant with germline, which a read error may explain. CDR3: CASREGGPRGDTQYF. The CDR3 DNA is TGTGCCAGCAGAGAAGGCGGTCCCAGGGGGGATACGCAGTATTTT. The chain recombines TRBV2 with TRBJ2-3; the match to TRBD1 covers 7 bases. CDR1 SNHLY and CDR2 FYNNEI come from the germline V gene. The CDR3 contains 15 residues. The entire variable domain, with the rest obtained from reference TRBV2 and TRBJ2-3, is as follows: EPEVTQTPSHQVTQMGQEVILRCVPISNHLYFYWYRQILGQKVEFLVSFYNNEISEKSEIFDDQFSVERPDGSNFTLKIRSTKLEDSAMYFCASREGGPRGDTQYFGPGTRLTVL.

V is TRBV5-1 and J is TRBJ1-1; D is undetermined. V lost 2 bases, J lost 1 base, and 12 bases lay in between. The CDR3 is made up of 15 amino acids. Looked up from germline, CDR1 is SGHRS and CDR2 is YFSETQ. The CDR3 region has the DNA TGCGCCAGCAGCTTTAATTCGGCGGGGAACACTGAAGCTTTCTTT. Translation gives CASSFNSAGNTEAFF.

On this clone itself: A much larger clone differs by one base, so this may be a read error. V usage is TRBV5-6 and J usage is TRBJ2-2, with a possible D match to TRBD2 (5 bases). Germline V CDR1 and CDR2: SGHDT, YYEEEE. The CDR3 loop spans 13 amino acids. CDR3 sequence reads: CASSLSVPGKLFF. CDR3 coding DNA: TGTGCCAGCAGCTTGTCAGTCCCCGGGAAGCTGTTTTTT.

This clone was seen a handful of times. This specimen includes other DNA sequences encoding the same CDR3. The chain couples TRBV15 to TRBJ2-7; 7 bases line up with TRBD2. Germline trimming cut 0 bases from V and 2 bases from J; bases unmatched to any gene: 4. There are 15 residues in the CDR3. Germline values: CDR1 LNHNV, CDR2 YYDKDF (reference sequence). CDR3 loop: CATSRDSGTTYEQYF. CDR3 sequence (DNA): TGTGCCACCAGCAGAGATTCCGGGACTACCTACGAGCAGTACTTC.

The chain recombines TRBV10-3 with TRBJ1-2, with D uncertain. V shed 0 bases and J shed 1 base, with 9 bases lying between them. The CDR3 contains 15 residues. From germline, CDR1 is ENHRY and CDR2 SYGVKD. The CDR3 region is CAISESVSLNYGYTF. DNA of the CDR3: TGTGCCATCAGTGAGTCCGTATCTCTTAACTATGGCTACACCTTC.

The chain joins TRBV10-3 to TRBJ2-6; D not certain. The CDR3 covers 18 residues. CDR1 ENHRY and CDR2 SYGVKD come from the germline V gene. Between the trimmed V and J ends, which lost 6 bases and 9 bases, there was a span of 27 bases. CDR3 bases: TGTGCCATCAGGGAACACACAGTGGTGGGTAGCAAGTACAACGTCCTGACTTTC. Its protein is CAIREHTVVGSKYNVLTF.

This clone has just a few counts. The CDR3 nucleotides read TGCGCCAGCAGCCAAGGCTCTAGCGGGAACACCGGGGAGCTGTTTTTT. It encodes CASSQGSSGNTGELFF. The chain is built from TRBV5-1 and TRBJ2-2; TRBD2 agrees at 7 bases. The germline V gene has CDR1 SGHRS and CDR2 YFSETQ. V shed 4 bases, J shed 1 base, and the junction held 7 bases outside the gene matches. The CDR3 totals 16 residues.

This chain links TRBV11-1 with TRBJ1-2; 11 bases are a match to TRBD1. CDR1 is SGHAT, CDR2 FQDESV, per germline (reference sequence). There are 14 residues in the CDR3. The V and J ends lost 3 bases and 7 bases, in that order; junction bases with no gene match: 4. CDR3 protein: CASSFAGTGGGYTF. As DNA, the CDR3 is TGTGCCAGCAGCTTCGCCGGGACAGGGGGTGGCTACACCTTC.

To note about this clone: A much bigger clone sits one base away, suggesting this may be a read error. Other DNA sequences in this sample translate to the same CDR3. The genes are TRBV6-1 and TRBJ2-7; TRBD1 matches at 7 bases. The CDR3 runs 12 residues. Trimming at V came to 4 bases and at J to 4 bases, leaving 1 base not matched to a gene. The germline V gene encodes CDR1 MNHNS and CDR2 SASEGT. The CDR3 DNA reads as TGTGCCAGCAGTGGACAGGGTTACGAGCAGTACTTC. Amino acid sequence: CASSGQGYEQYF.

The CDR3 DNA sequence: TGCGCCAGCAGCCCGAACAGGGGGCCGGGGTATGGCTACACCTTC. Amino acids: CASSPNRGPGYGYTF. The chain has TRBV5-1 and TRBJ1-2, with TRBD1 matching 9 bases. J gave up 5 bases and V 4 bases, and 9 bases lay outside the gene matches. CDR3 length: 15 residues. Germline CDR1 reads SGHRS; CDR2 reads YFSETQ.

The rearrangement uses TRBV7-2 and TRBJ2-2, with D possibly being TRBD1 (7 bases). V was shortened by 5 bases and J by 4 bases, with 17 bases between the two germline ends. The CDR3 extends over 16 amino acids. Germline values: CDR1 SGHTA, CDR2 FQGNSA. The CDR3 coding sequence is TGTGCCAGCAGCCCGCGGGACAGCCGTTTCACCGGGGAGCTGTTTTTT. This codes for CASSPRDSRFTGELFF.

This chain uses TRBV11-2 with TRBJ2-4, with a weak D call TRBD1 (5 bases). The germline CDR1 and CDR2 sequences are SGHAT and FQNNGV. V was shortened by 5 bases and J by 15 bases, with 26 bases between the two germline ends. The length of the CDR3 is 15 residues. The CDR3 DNA sequence: TGTGCCAGCAGCCCTCCAGGGCCGGAACCCACCCAGTGGTACTTC. Residues: CASSPPGPEPTQWYF.

This clone was recorded a few times. The chain combines TRBV5-1 with TRBJ2-2; 7 bases map to TRBD2. The CDR3 spans 15 residues. After removal of 4 bases from V and 4 bases from J, the junction contained 7 bases not matched to a gene. Germline V gene sequence: CDR1 SGHRS, CDR2 YFSETQ. The CDR3 DNA is TGCGCCAGCAGCCAAGGATTAGCGGGCACCGGGGAGCTGTTTTTT. This codes for CASSQGLAGTGELFF.

The chain's CDR3 is CASSVETGRGYTF. As DNA, the CDR3 is TGTGCCAGCAGCGTAGAGACAGGGCGGGGCTACACCTTC. The gene calls are TRBV9 and TRBJ1-2; TRBD1 matches at 7 bases. The germline CDR1 and CDR2 sequences are SGDLS and YYNGEE. The CDR3 has 13 amino acids. Losses at the gene ends were 0 bases for V and 8 bases for J; bases not matched to a gene: 4. Using reference TRBV9 and TRBJ1-2 for the parts outside the CDR3, the full variable domain is DSGVTQTPKHLITATGQRVTLRCSPRSGDLSVYWYQQSLDQGLQFLIQYYNGEERAKGNILERFSAQQFPDLHSELNLSSLELGDSALYFCASSVETGRGYTFGSGTRLTVV.

This chain joins TRBV4-2 and TRBJ2-3; 8 nucleotides line up with TRBD2. The CDR3 is made up of 17 amino acids. V lost 0 bases, J lost 2 bases, and 7 bases stayed unmatched. Germline CDR1 is LGHNA and CDR2 is YNFKEQ. This chain's CDR3 is CASSQDTGTRHTDTQYF. The CDR3 DNA is TGTGCCAGCAGCCAAGATACCGGGACTAGACACACAGATACGCAGTATTTT.

This chain joins TRBV5-1 and TRBJ1-5, with TRBD1 matching over 9 bases. J gave up 3 bases and V 3 bases, and 4 bases lay outside the gene matches. Germline V gene sequence: CDR1 SGHRS, CDR2 YFSETQ. This CDR3 region has 15 residues. CDR3 sequence: CASSSGQGNNQPQHF. CDR3 in DNA: TGCGCCAGCAGCTCGGGACAGGGCAACAATCAGCCCCAGCATTTT.